A single sample gave rise to the 4 T cell receptor beta chains below, sequenced in a study of T-cell memory formation after mild COVID-19. TCRdb reprocessed the 5' RACE reads with MiXCR, giving one entry per CDR3 protein. Among 400,000 to 450,000 distinct CDR3 sequences listed, under 20% were seen once. The sample comprised PBMCs or a T cell subset sorted from them (not recorded which). The receptor set was obtained from a man aged 18 to 30 who had mild COVID-19 (a few samples of this study predate the infection). Cell type and time point are not known.

This clonotype was recorded at least ten times. The chain joins TRBV5-6 to TRBJ2-3, with TRBD1 as a possible D gene (6 bases). Germline lookup yields CDR1 SGHDT and CDR2 YYEEEE. The ends were cut back, 1 base at V and 4 bases at J, with 13 bases in the middle. The CDR3 runs 15 residues. DNA for the CDR3: TGTGCCAGCAGCTTGCCAGGGGAGAGCGCAGATACGCAGTATTTT. This sequence encodes CASSLPGESADTQYF.

This clonotype turned up a few times. The chain has TRBV21-1 and TRBJ2-7; TRBD2 is taken as the D call from the table, unchecked against the DNA. TRBV21-1 is noted as a pseudogene. The CDR3 covers 18 residues. The CDR3 sequence: CASNLFTSGGFLSYEQYV. Written as DNA, the CDR3 is TGTGCCAGCAACCTTTTTACTAGCGGGGGTTTTCTCTCCTACGAGCAGTACGTC.

This sequence joins TRBV27 and TRBJ1-1; possible D gene TRBD1, 5 bases. The CDR3 has 12 amino acids. The V gene's germline CDR1 is MNHEY and CDR2 SMNVEV (reference sequence). The V gene lost 5 bases and the J gene lost 10 bases, with 14 bases spanning the gap. The CDR3 loop is CASSRQGSIAFF. In nucleotides, the CDR3 is TGTGCCAGCAGTCGCCAGGGTTCGATAGCTTTCTTT.

Only a few counts were recorded for this clonotype. The chain is built from TRBV20-1 and TRBJ1-6, with D uncertain. The germline V gene encodes CDR1 DFQATT and CDR2 SNEGSKA (reference sequence). The length of the CDR3 is 14 residues. V gave up 5 bases and J gave up 7 bases, with 15 bases separating them. The CDR3 reads CSAPPAAGNSPLHF. CDR3 nucleotides: TGCAGTGCTCCGCCCGCGGCGGGGAATTCACCCCTCCACTTT.